A selection of T cell receptor beta chains follows, all from one sample in a study of T cell responses to AZD1222 COVID-19 vaccine. Assay used: immunoSEQ multiplex PCR; TCRdb lists only in-frame clones, some missing. The data contain about 40,000 clones, roughly 85% of them singletons. This specimen was peripheral blood, taken 28 days after the second dose of the MenACWY control vaccine. The source is an adult who received the MenACWY meningococcal vaccine as a control. Both conserved end residues are part of each CDR3. D genes are given only for firm matches. The size field is filled for only some rows; it gives once, few, many or a size class.

TRBJ1-2	-	-	TRBV7-7	CASSLAGGADYTF	TGTGCTAGCAGCTTAGCAGGCGGGGCAGACTACACCTTC
TRBJ2-3	-	TRBD1	TRBV6-1	CASSEGQGADTQYF	TGTGCCAGCAGTGAAGGACAGGGCGCAGATACGCAGTATTTT
TRBJ2-2	few	-	TRBV24-1	CATSNVQSTGELFF	TGTGCCACCAGCAACGTCCAGAGCACCGGGGAGCTGTTTTTT
TRBJ2-1	-	-	TRBV10-2	CASSESYAWGQFF	TGCGCCAGCAGTGAGTCGTATGCCTGGGGGCAGTTCTTC
TRBJ1-1	-	-	TRBV30	CAWSEKGASEAFF	TGTGCCTGGAGTGAAAAGGGAGCTAGTGAAGCTTTCTTT
TRBJ2-2	-	-	TRBV11-3	CASSRNTGELFF	TGTGCCAGCAGCCGTAACACCGGGGAGCTGTTTTTT
TRBJ2-1	-	-	TRBV2	CASSESLPEQFF	TGTGCCAGCAGTGAGTCCCTCCCTGAGCAGTTCTTC
TRBJ2-2	-	-	TRBV4-1	CASSQRLPGELFF	TGCGCCAGCAGCCAACGTCTTCCCGGGGAGCTGTTTTTT
TRBJ2-3	few	-	TRBV30	CAWSNGTDTQYF	TGTGCCTGGAGTAACGGCACAGATACGCAGTATTTT
TRBJ1-2	-	-	TRBV13	CASSLGRNYGYTF	TGTGCCAGCAGCTTGGGACGGAACTATGGCTACACCTTC
TRBJ2-2	-	-	TRBV2	CASSVLVPGELFF	TGTGCCAGCAGTGTCTTAGTACCCGGGGAGCTGTTTTTT
TRBJ2-1	-	-	TRBV2	CASRENNEQFF	TGTGCCAGCAGGGAGAACAATGAGCAGTTCTTC
TRBJ2-3	-	-	TRBV6-5	CASSRRVCTQYF	TGTGCCAGCAGCCGGAGGGTTTGTACGCAGTATTTT
TRBJ1-1	-	-	TRBV10-3	CAISEGRGLNTEAFF	TGTGCCATCAGTGAAGGGAGGGGTTTGAACACTGAAGCTTTCTTT
TRBJ2-1	-	TRBD1	TRBV18	CASSADRDYEQFF	TGTGCCAGCTCAGCGGACAGGGACTATGAGCAGTTCTTC
TRBJ2-3	-	-	TRBV7-9	CASSPPTDTQYF	TGTGCCAGCAGCCCCCCAACAGATACGCAGTATTTT
TRBJ1-2	few	-	TRBV18	CASSPDGRAYGYTF	TGTGCCAGCTCACCTGACGGACGGGCATATGGCTACACCTTC
TRBJ2-7	-	-	TRBV7-9	CASSFQGGGDEQYF	TGTGCCAGCAGCTTCCAGGGGGGAGGGGACGAGCAGTACTTC